The clone carrying this T cell receptor beta chain appeared a few times. The antigen is undetermined. TCRdb itself ran the 5' RACE reads through MiXCR, one entry per CDR3 protein. The table has roughly 500,000 distinct CDR3 sequences, roughly 20% seen once. The data stem from a study of T-cell memory formation after mild COVID-19. Study-level findings and limits: Balance between CD4 and CD8 was seen in clones contracting day 15 to 85, and a CD4+ lean was seen in later expanders. Cross-reactive memory seemingly joined, as some responding clones were found in pre-infection memory.

J gave up 0 bases and V 2 bases, and 4 bases lay outside the gene matches. This CDR3 comprises 15 residues. Per the germline V gene, CDR1 is SQVTM and CDR2 is ANQGSEA. Sequencing was carried out using PBMCs or a T cell subset sorted from them (not recorded which). The rearrangement links TRBV29-1 to TRBJ2-7, with 10 positions matching TRBD2. This clonotype originated in an adult woman who had mild COVID-19 (a few samples of this study predate the infection). Cell type and time point are not known. The chain's CDR3 is CSVERLAGSSYEQYF. The CDR3 DNA follows: TGCAGCGTTGAAAGACTAGCGGGCAGCTCCTACGAGCAGTACTTC.